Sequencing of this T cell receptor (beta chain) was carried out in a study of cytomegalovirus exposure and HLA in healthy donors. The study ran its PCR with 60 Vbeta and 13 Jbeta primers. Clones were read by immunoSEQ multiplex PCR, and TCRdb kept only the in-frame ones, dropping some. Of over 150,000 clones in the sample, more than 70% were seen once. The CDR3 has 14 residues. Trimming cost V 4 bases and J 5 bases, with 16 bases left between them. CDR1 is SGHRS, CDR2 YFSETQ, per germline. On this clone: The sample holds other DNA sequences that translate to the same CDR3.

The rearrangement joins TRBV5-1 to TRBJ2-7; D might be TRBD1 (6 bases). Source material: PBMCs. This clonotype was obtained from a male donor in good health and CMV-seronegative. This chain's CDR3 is CASSQGLAGDEQYF. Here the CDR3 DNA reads TGCGCCAGCAGCCAGGGCCTCGCAGGGGACGAGCAGTACTTC.